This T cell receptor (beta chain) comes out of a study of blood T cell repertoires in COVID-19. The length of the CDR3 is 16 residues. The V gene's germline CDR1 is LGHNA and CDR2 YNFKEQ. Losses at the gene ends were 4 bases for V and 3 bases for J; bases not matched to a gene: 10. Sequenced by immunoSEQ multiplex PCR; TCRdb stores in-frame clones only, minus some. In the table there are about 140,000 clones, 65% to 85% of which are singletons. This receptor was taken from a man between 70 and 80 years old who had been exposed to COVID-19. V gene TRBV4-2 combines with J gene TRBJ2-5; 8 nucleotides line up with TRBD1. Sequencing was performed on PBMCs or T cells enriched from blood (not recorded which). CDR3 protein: CASSLSRGHREETQYF. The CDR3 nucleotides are TGTGCCAGCAGCCTTTCCAGGGGGCACCGGGAAGAGACCCAGTACTTC.